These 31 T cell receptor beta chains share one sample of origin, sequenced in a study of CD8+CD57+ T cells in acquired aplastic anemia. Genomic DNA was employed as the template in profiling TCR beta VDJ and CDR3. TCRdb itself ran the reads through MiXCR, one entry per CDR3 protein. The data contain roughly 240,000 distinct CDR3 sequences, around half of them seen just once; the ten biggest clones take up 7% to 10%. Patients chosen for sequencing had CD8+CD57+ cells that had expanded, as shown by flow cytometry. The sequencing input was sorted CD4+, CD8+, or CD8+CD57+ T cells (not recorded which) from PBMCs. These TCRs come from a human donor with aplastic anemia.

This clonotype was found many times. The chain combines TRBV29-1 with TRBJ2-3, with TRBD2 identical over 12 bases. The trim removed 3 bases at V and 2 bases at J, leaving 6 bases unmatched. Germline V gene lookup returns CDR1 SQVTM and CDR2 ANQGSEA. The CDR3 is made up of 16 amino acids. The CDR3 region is CSVDKGLAGFTDTQYF. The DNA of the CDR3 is TGCAGCGTTGATAAGGGACTAGCGGGTTTCACAGATACGCAGTATTTT.

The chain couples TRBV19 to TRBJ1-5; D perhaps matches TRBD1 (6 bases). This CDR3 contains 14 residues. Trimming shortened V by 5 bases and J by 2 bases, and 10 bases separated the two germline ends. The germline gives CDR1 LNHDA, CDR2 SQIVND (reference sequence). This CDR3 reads CASSAGGGNQPQHF. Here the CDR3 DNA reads TGTGCCAGTAGTGCGGGGGGCGGCAATCAGCCCCAGCATTTT.

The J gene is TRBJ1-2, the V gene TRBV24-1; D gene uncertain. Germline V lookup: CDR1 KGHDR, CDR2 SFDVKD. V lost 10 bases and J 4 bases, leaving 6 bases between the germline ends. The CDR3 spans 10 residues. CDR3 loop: CATSLYGYTF. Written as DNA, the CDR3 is TGTGCCACTAGCCTCTATGGCTACACCTTC.

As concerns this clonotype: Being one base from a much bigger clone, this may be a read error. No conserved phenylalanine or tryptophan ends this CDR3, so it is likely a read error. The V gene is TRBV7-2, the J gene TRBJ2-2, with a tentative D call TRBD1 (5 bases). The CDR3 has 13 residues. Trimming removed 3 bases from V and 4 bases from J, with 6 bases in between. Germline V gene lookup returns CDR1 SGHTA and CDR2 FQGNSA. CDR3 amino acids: CASSLDTTGELFS. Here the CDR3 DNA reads TGTGCCAGCAGCTTGGACACCACCGGGGAGCTGTTTTCT.

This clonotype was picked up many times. The CDR3 DNA is TGTGCCAGTAGTATTGGGACAGGGGGTTGGCAGTACTTC. Amino acids: CASSIGTGGWQYF. The chain employs TRBV19 and TRBJ2-7; 11 nucleotides agree with TRBD1. Germline V gives CDR1 LNHDA, CDR2 SQIVND (reference sequence). This CDR3 comprises 13 residues. J lost 9 bases, V lost 3 bases, and 4 bases had no gene match.

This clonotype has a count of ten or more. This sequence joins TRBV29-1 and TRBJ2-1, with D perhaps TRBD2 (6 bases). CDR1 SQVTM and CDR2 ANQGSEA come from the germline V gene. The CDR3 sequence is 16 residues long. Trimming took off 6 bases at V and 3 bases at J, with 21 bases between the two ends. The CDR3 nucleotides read TGCAGCGTCCGGGCTCGCGGGGCCTCTGTCTACAATGAGCAGTTCTTC. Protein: CSVRARGASVYNEQFF.

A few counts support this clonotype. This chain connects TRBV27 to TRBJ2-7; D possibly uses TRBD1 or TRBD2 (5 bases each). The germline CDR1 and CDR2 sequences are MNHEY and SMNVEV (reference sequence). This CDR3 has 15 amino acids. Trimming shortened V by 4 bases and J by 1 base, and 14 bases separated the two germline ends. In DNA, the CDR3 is TGTGCCAGCAGTTCCCGCCGGGACGGTTCCTACGAGCAGTACTTC. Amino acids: CASSSRRDGSYEQYF.

For the CDR3, the DNA is TGTGCCAGCAGTGCAGGGGGCGTTCGGACTTTC. Translated: CASSAGGVRTF. This sequence joins TRBV6-6 and TRBJ2-6; TRBD1 matches at 8 bases. The CDR3 sequence is 11 residues long. CDR1 and CDR2 from the germline V gene are MNHNY and SVGAGI (reference sequence). The J segment lost 18 bases and the V segment lost 5 bases, leaving 6 bases of the junction unmatched.

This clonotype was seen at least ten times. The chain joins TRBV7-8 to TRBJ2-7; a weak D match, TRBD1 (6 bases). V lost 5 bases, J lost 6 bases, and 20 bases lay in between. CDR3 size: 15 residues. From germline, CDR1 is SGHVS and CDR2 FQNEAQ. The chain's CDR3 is CASSPGTSPTTEQYF. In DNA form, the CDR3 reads TGTGCCAGCAGCCCCGGGACAAGTCCCACTACCGAGCAGTACTTC.

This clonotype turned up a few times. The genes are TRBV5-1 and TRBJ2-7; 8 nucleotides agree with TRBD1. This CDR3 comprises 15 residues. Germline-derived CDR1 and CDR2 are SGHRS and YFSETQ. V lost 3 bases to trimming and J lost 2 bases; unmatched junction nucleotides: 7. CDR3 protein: CASSYQGAATYEQYF. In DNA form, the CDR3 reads TGCGCCAGCAGCTATCAGGGGGCGGCCACCTACGAGCAGTACTTC.

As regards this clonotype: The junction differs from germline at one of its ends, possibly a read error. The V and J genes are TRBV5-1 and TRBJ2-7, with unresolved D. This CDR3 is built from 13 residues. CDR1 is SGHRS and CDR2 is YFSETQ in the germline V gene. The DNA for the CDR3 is TGTGCCAGCAGTTCATCTCAGGTCTACGAGCAGTACTTC. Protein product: CASSSSQVYEQYF.

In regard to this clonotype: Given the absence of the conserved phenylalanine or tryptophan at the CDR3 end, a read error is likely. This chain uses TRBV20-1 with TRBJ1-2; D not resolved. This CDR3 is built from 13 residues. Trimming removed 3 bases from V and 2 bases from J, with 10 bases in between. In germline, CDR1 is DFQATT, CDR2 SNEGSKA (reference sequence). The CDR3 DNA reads TGCAGTGCTAGGGAAGGACGGAACTATGGCTACACCCTC. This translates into CSAREGRNYGYTL.

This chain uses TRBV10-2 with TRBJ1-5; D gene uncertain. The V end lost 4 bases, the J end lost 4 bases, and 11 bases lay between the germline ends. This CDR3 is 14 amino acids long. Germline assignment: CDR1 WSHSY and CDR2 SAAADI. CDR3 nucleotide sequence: TGCGCCAGCAGTGTCCAAAGGTGGAATCAGCCCCAGCATTTT. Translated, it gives CASSVQRWNQPQHF.

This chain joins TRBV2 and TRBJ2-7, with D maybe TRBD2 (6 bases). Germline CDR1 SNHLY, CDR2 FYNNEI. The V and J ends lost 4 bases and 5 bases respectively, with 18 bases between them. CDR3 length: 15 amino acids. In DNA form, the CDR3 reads TGTGCCAGCAGTGGAGGGAGGTTGGCAATTCACGAGCAGTACTTC. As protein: CASSGGRLAIHEQYF. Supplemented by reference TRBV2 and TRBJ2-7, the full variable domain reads EPEVTQTPSHQVTQMGQEVILRCVPISNHLYFYWYRQILGQKVEFLVSFYNNEISEKSEIFDDQFSVERPDGSNFTLKIRSTKLEDSAMYFCASSGGRLAIHEQYFGPGTRLTVT.

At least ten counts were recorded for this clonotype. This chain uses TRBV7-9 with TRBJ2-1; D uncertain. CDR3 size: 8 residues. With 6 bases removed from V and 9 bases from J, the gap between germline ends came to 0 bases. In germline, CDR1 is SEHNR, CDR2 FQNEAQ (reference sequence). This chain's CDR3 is CASSEQFF. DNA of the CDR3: TGTGCCAGCAGTGAGCAGTTCTTC.

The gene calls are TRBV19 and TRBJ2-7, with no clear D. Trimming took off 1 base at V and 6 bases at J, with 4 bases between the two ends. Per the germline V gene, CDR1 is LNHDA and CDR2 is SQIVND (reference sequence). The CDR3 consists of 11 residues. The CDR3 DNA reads TGTGCCAGTAGTATAGGGGTCGAGCAGTACTTC. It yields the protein CASSIGVEQYF.

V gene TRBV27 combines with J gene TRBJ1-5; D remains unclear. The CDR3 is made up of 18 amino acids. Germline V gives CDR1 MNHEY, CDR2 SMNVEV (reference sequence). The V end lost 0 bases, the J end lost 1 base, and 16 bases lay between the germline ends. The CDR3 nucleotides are TGTGCCAGCAGTTTATCCGGGGTTCCCCCGTTGAGCAATCAGCCCCAGCATTTT. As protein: CASSLSGVPPLSNQPQHF.

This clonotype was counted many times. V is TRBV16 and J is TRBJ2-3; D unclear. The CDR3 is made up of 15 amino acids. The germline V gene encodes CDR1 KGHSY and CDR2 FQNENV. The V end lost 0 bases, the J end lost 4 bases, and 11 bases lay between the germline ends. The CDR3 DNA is TGTGCCAGCAGCCAATCCTCATCGGGCGCAGATACGCAGTATTTT. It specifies CASSQSSSGADTQYF.

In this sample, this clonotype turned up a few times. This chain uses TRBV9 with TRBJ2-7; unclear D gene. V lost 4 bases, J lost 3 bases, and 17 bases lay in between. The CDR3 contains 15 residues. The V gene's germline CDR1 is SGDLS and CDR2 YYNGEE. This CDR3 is CASSLVMGSSYEQYF. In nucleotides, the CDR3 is TGTGCCAGCAGCTTGGTAATGGGCAGCAGCTACGAGCAGTACTTC.

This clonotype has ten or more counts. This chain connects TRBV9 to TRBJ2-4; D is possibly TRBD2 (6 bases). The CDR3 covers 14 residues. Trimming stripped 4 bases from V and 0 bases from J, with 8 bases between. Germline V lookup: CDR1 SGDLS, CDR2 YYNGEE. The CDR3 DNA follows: TGTGCCAGCAGCTCGGGACTAGCCAAAAACATTCAGTACTTC. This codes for CASSSGLAKNIQYF.

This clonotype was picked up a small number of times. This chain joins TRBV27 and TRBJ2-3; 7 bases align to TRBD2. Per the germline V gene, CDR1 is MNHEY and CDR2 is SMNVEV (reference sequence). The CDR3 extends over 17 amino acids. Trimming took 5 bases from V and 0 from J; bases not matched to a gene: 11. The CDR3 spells CASSKVRLATSTDTQYF. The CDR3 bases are TGTGCCAGCAGTAAAGTCAGACTAGCAACTAGCACAGATACGCAGTATTTT.

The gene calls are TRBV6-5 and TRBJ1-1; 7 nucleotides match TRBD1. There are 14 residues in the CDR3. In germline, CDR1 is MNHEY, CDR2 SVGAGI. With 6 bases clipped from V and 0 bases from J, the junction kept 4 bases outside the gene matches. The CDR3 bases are TGTGCCAGCAGGCCACAGGGGTTGAACACTGAAGCTTTCTTT. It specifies CASRPQGLNTEAFF.

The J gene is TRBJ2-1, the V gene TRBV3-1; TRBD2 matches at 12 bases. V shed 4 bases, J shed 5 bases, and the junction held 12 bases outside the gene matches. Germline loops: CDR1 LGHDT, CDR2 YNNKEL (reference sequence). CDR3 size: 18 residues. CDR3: CASSLRELAGGRNNEQFF. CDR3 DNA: TGTGCCAGCAGCCTAAGAGAACTAGCGGGAGGCCGGAACAATGAGCAGTTCTTC.

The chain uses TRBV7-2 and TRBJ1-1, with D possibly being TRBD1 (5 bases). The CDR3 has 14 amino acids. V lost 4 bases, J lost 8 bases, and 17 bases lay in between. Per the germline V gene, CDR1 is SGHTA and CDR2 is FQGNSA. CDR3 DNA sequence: TGTGCCAGCAGCTCATCGGGACCTATGTCCGAAGCTTTCTTT. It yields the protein CASSSSGPMSEAFF.

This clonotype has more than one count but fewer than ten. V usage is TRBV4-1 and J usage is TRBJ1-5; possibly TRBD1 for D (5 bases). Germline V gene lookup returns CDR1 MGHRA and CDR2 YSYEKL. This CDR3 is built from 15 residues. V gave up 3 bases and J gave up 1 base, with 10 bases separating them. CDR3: CASSHREGSNQPQHF. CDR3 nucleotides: TGCGCCAGCAGCCATAGGGAGGGGAGCAATCAGCCCCAGCATTTT.

CDR3 amino acids: CASRGLAGAREQYF. In nucleotides, the CDR3 is TGTGCCAGCAGAGGACTAGCGGGAGCGAGGGAGCAGTACTTC. The rearrangement uses TRBV6-5 and TRBJ2-7, with 13 positions matching TRBD2. V was clipped by 6 bases and J by 7 bases; unmatched bases: 6. Germline V gene lookup returns CDR1 MNHEY and CDR2 SVGAGI. This CDR3 is 14 amino acids long.

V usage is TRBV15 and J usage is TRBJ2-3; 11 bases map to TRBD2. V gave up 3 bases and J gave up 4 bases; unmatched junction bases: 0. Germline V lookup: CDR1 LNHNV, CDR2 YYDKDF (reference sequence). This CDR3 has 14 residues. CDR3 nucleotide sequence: TGTGCCACCAGCAGTAGCGGGGGGGCAGATACGCAGTATTTT. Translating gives CATSSSGGADTQYF.

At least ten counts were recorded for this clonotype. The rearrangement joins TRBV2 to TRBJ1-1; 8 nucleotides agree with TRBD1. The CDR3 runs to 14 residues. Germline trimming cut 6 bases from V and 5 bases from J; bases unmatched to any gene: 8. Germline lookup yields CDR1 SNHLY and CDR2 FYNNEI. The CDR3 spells CASRSAGGSTEAFF. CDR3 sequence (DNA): TGTGCCAGCAGATCCGCAGGGGGCTCGACTGAAGCTTTCTTT.

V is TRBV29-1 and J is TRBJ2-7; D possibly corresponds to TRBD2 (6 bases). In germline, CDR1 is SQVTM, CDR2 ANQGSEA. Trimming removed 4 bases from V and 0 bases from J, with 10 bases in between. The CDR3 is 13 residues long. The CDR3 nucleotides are TGCAGCGTTGGTGGTAGCGGCTCCTACGAGCAGTACTTC. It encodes CSVGGSGSYEQYF.

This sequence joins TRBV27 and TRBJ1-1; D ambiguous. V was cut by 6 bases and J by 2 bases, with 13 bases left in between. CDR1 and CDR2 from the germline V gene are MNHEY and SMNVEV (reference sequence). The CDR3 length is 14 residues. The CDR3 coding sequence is TGTGCCAGCAGGCCGCCGGGTGCCAACACTGAAGCTTTCTTT. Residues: CASRPPGANTEAFF.

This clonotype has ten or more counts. CDR3 in amino acids: CASSSTSYEQYF. The DNA of the CDR3 is TGTGCCAGTAGCTCGACTAGCTACGAGCAGTACTTC. The rearrangement links TRBV12-3 or TRBV12-4 to TRBJ2-7; tentative D call: TRBD2 (6 bases). V lost 9 bases, J lost 3 bases, and 12 bases lay in between. The CDR3 is 12 residues long.